One and the same sample provided the 12 T cell receptor beta chains below, sequenced in a study of blood T cell repertoires in COVID-19. Some clones are missing from TCRdb's copy, which holds only in-frame ones; the method was immunoSEQ multiplex PCR. The profile shows 150,000 to 200,000 clones, under 85% of them singletons. The sample taken for sequencing was peripheral blood. Every receptor here comes from a man between 60 and 75 years old with active or convalescent COVID-19.

The CDR3 region is CASQGTGAGTGELFF. The CDR3 nucleotides read TGTGCCAGCCAGGGAACGGGAGCGGGCACCGGGGAGCTGTTTTTT. The chain carries TRBV28 and TRBJ2-2, with TRBD2 as a possible D gene (6 bases). Germline values: CDR1 MDHEN, CDR2 SYDVKM. Trimming pared 8 bases from V and 4 bases from J, leaving 17 bases between. The CDR3 length is 15 residues.

This clone was found a few times. The chain is built from TRBV10-1 and TRBJ2-1; the D is unclear. V was shortened by 0 bases and J by 0 bases, with 12 bases between the two germline ends. The CDR3 runs 17 residues. Germline lookup yields CDR1 WNHNN and CDR2 SYGVQD (reference sequence). CDR3 coding DNA: TGCGCCAGCAGTGAGTCGCATGAGCGACCCTCCTACAATGAGCAGTTCTTC. The encoded protein is CASSESHERPSYNEQFF.

The rearrangement joins TRBV5-6 to TRBJ2-1, with 12 bases matching TRBD2. The CDR3 is 16 amino acids. With V trimmed by 0 bases and J by 6 bases, 4 bases remained unmatched. Germline V gives CDR1 SGHDT, CDR2 YYEEEE. CDR3 in amino acids: CASSLASGRVVNEQFF. CDR3 nucleotide sequence: TGTGCCAGCAGCTTGGCTAGCGGGAGGGTCGTCAATGAGCAGTTCTTC.

The rearrangement uses TRBV28 and TRBJ2-1, with 7 bases that match TRBD2. Germline V gene lookup returns CDR1 MDHEN and CDR2 SYDVKM. Losses at the gene ends were 8 bases for V and 10 bases for J; bases not matched to a gene: 23. The CDR3 is made up of 17 amino acids. CDR3 in DNA: TGTGCCAGCTGTCCTCCTTTGGGGGTGGGGGGGGTGGGGGAGCAGTTCTTC. Protein sequence: CASCPPLGVGGVGEQFF.

The chain joins TRBV5-1 to TRBJ1-1; 10 positions match TRBD1. Germline loops: CDR1 SGHRS, CDR2 YFSETQ. The V segment lost 4 bases and the J segment 5 bases; nucleotides outside the gene matches: 11. This CDR3 has 16 residues. In DNA form, the CDR3 reads TGCGCCAGCAGCGCCGGGACAGGGGTTTATGGGACTGAAGCTTTCTTT. This sequence encodes CASSAGTGVYGTEAFF.

The chain recombines TRBV5-1 with TRBJ2-7; 8 bases match TRBD1. Trimming took 6 bases from V and 7 from J; bases not matched to a gene: 18. The CDR3 contains 16 residues. Germline lookup yields CDR1 SGHRS and CDR2 YFSETQ. CDR3 nucleotides: TGCGCCAGCAAGGGGGTAGGAGGGCAGGGGGCGTCGGAGCAGTACTTC. Translating it yields CASKGVGGQGASEQYF.

The rearrangement joins TRBV7-3 to TRBJ2-1, with 12 nucleotides matching TRBD2. V gave up 6 bases and J gave up 7 bases; unmatched junction bases: 1. Looked up from germline, CDR1 is SGHTA and CDR2 is FQGTGA. This CDR3 has 13 amino acids. CDR3 DNA: TGTGCCAGCAGGACTAGCGGGAGTAATGAGCAGTTCTTC. Translation: CASRTSGSNEQFF.

The rearrangement joins TRBV18 to TRBJ1-5; 7 bases agree with TRBD1. Germline CDR1 and CDR2: KGHSH and LQKENI. V was pared by 4 bases and J by 5 bases, with 5 bases of the junction left unmatched. This CDR3 region has 14 residues. The CDR3 sequence: CASSLRQGDQPQHF. CDR3 DNA sequence: TGTGCCAGCTCACTTCGACAGGGCGATCAGCCCCAGCATTTT.

V gene TRBV6-4 combines with J gene TRBJ2-5; D not resolved. The CDR3 totals 15 residues. V dropped 0 bases and J dropped 5 bases, with 13 bases sitting between them. The V gene's germline CDR1 is MRHNA and CDR2 SNTAGT. Written as DNA, the CDR3 is TGTGCCAGCAGTGACTCGACTCAGAATGGTGAGACCCAGTACTTC. It is translated as CASSDSTQNGETQYF.

The chain links TRBV7-9 to TRBJ2-7, with 7 positions matching TRBD2. Germline CDR1 is SEHNR and CDR2 is FQNEAQ (reference sequence). Trimming removed 5 bases from V and 5 bases from J; junction bases left unmatched: 12. The CDR3 spans 15 residues. The CDR3 nucleotides are TGTGCCAGCAGCCCCCACCGTGCGGGAGACAACGAGCAGTACTTC. Encoded protein: CASSPHRAGDNEQYF.

The rearrangement links TRBV20-1 to TRBJ2-1; tentative D call: TRBD1 (5 bases). This CDR3 is built from 11 residues. The germline V and J ends were trimmed by 5 bases and 4 bases, with 6 bases remaining between them. Germline V CDR1 and CDR2: DFQATT, SNEGSKA (reference sequence). In DNA, the CDR3 is TGCAGTGCTCAGGGTTACAATGAGCAGTTCTTC. This encodes CSAQGYNEQFF.

This clone was counted only a few times. This sequence joins TRBV27 and TRBJ1-2; TRBD1 is a possible D gene (6 bases). The CDR3 consists of 15 residues. V shed 5 bases and J shed 6 bases, with 19 bases lying between them. Germline CDR1 MNHEY, CDR2 SMNVEV (reference sequence). CDR3 residues: CASSPPGRGANGYTF. The CDR3 nucleotides read TGTGCCAGCAGTCCCCCCGGGAGGGGGGCCAATGGCTACACCTTC.